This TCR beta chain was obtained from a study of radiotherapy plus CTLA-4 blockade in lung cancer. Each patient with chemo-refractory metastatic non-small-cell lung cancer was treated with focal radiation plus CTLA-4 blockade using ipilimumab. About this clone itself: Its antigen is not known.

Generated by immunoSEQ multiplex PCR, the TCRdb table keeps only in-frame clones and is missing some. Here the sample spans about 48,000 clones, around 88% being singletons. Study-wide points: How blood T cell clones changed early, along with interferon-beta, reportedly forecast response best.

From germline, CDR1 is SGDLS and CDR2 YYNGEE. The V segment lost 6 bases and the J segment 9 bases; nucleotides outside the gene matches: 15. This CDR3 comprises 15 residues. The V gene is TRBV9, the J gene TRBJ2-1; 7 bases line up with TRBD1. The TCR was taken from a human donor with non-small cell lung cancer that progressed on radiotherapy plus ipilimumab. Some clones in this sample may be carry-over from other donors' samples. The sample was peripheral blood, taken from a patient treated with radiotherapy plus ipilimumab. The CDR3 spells CASTRTGAFWVEQFF. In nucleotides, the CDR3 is TGTGCCAGCACCCGAACAGGGGCCTTCTGGGTTGAGCAGTTCTTC.